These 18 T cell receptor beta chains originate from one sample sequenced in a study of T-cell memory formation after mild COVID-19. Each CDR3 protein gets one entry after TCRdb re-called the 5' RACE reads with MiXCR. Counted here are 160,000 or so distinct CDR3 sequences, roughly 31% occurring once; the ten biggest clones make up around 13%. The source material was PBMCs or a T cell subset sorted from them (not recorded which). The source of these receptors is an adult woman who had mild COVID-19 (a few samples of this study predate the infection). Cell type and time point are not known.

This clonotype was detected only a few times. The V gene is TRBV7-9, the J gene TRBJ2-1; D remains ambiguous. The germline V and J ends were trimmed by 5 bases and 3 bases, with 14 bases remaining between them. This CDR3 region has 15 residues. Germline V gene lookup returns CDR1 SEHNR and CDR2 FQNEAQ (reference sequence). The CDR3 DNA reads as TGTGCCAGCAGCCAATCAAGCGTTGTCTACAATGAGCAGTTCTTC. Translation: CASSQSSVVYNEQFF. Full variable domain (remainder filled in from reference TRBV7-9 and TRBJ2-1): DTGVSQNPRHKITKRGQNVTFRCDPISEHNRLYWYRQTLGQGPEFLTYFQNEAQLEKSRLLSDRFSAERPKGSFSTLEIQRTEQGDSAMYLCASSQSSVVYNEQFFGPGTRLTVL.

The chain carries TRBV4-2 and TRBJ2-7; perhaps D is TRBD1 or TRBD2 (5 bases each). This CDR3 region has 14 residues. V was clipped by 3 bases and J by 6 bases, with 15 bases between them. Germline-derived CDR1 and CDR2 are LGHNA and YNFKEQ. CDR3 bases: TGTGCCAGCAGCCACTCAGTGACGGGGACCGAGCAGTACTTC. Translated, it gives CASSHSVTGTEQYF.

The CDR3 loop reads CSATDPRVYEAFF. The CDR3 DNA follows: TGCAGTGCCACAGACCCCAGGGTGTATGAAGCTTTCTTT. The rearrangement joins TRBV20-1 to TRBJ1-1, with D possibly matching TRBD1 (5 bases). Germline CDR1 and CDR2: DFQATT and SNEGSKA (reference sequence). V lost 6 bases and J lost 7, with 18 bases in between. The CDR3 is made up of 13 amino acids.

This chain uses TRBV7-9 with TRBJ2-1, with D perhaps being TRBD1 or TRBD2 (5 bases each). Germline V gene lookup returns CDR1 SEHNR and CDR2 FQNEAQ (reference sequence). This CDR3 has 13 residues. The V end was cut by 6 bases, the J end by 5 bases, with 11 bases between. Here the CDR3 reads CASRDPGHNEQFF. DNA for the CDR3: TGTGCCAGCAGGGATCCGGGACACAATGAGCAGTTCTTC.

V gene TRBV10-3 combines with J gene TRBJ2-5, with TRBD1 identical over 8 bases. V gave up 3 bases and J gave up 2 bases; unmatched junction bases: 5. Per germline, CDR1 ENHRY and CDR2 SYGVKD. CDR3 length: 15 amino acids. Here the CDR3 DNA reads TGTGCCATCAGTGACGTCGGGACAGGTCAAGAGACCCAGTACTTC. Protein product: CAISDVGTGQETQYF.

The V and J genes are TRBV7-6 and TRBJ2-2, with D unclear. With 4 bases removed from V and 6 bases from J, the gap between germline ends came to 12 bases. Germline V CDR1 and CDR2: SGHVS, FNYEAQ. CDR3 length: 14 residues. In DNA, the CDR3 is TGTGCCAGCAGCTATAACTCACCCCCCGGGGAGCTGTTTTTT. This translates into CASSYNSPPGELFF.

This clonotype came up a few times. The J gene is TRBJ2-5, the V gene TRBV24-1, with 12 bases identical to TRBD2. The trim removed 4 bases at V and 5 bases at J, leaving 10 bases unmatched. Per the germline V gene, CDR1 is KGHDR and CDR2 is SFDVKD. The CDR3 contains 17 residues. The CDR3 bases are TGTGCCACCAGTGACTCGGGACTAGCGGGTAGCGCGGAGACCCAGTACTTC. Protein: CATSDSGLAGSAETQYF.

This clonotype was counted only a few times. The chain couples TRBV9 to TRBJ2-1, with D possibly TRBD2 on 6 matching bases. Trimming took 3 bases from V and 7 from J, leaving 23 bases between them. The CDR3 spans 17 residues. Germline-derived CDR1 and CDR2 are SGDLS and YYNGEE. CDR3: CASSGGYAGWAFNEQFF. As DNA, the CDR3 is TGTGCCAGCAGCGGAGGGTATGCGGGATGGGCTTTTAATGAGCAGTTCTTC.

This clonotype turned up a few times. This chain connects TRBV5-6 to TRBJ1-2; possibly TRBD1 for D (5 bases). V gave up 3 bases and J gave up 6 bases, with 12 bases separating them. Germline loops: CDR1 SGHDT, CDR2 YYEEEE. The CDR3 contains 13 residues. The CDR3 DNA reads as TGTGCCAGCAGCTGGGGGAGAACGAATGGCTACACCTTC. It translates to CASSWGRTNGYTF.

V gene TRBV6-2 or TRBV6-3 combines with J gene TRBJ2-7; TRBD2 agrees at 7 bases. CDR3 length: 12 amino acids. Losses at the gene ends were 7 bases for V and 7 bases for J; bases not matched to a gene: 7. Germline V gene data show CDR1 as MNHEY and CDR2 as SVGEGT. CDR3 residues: CASTGGVREQYF. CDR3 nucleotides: TGTGCCAGCACTGGGGGGGTAAGGGAGCAGTACTTC.

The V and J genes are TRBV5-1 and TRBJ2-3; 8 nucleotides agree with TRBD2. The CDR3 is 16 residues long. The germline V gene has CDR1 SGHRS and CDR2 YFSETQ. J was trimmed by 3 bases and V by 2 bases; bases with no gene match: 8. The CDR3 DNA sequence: TGCGCCAGCAGCTTCACCGGGACTAGGGGAACAGATACGCAGTATTTT. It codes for CASSFTGTRGTDTQYF.

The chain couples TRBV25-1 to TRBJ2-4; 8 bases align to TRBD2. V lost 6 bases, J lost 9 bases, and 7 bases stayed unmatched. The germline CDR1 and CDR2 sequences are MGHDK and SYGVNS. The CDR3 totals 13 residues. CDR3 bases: TGTGCCAGCAGGCGGGAGGATGGCGGCATTCAGTACTTC. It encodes CASRREDGGIQYF.

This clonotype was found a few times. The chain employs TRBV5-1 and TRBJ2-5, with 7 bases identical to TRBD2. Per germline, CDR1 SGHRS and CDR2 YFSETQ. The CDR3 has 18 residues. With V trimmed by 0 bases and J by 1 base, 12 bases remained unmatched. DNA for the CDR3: TGCGCCAGCAGCTTGGCACCCCGCCTGACGGGAGGCCAAGAGACCCAGTACTTC. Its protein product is CASSLAPRLTGGQETQYF.

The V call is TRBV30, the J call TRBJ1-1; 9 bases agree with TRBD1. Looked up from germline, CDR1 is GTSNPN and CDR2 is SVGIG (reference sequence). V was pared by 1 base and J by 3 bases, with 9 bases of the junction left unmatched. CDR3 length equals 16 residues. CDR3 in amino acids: CAWSGARQGVDTEAFF. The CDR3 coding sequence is TGTGCCTGGAGTGGCGCTCGACAGGGGGTGGACACTGAAGCTTTCTTT.

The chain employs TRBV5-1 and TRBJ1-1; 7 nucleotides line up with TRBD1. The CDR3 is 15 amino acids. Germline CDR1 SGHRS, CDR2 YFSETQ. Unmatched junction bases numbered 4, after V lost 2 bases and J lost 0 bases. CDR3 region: CASSFGQAMNTEAFF. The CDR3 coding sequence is TGCGCCAGCAGCTTCGGACAGGCCATGAACACTGAAGCTTTCTTT.

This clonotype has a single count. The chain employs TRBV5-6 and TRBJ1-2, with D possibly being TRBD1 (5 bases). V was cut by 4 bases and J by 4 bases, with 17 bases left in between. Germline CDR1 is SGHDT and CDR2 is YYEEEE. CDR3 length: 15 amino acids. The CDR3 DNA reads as TGTGCCAGCAGCCTCACCGGGCTAGGGGTCTATGGCTACACCTTC. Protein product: CASSLTGLGVYGYTF.

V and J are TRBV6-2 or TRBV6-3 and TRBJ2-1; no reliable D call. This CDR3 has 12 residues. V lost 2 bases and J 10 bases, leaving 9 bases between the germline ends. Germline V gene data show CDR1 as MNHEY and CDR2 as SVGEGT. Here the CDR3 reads CASSYDGREQFF. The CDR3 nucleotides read TGTGCCAGCAGTTACGATGGTAGGGAGCAGTTCTTC.

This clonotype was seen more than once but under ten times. The CDR3 nucleotides are TGTGCCAGCAGTTACTCGCTGCCGAGCTCCTACAATGAGCAGTTCTTC. Protein product: CASSYSLPSSYNEQFF. The gene calls are TRBV6-6 and TRBJ2-1; no definite D call. The CDR3 totals 16 residues. V was cut by 0 bases and J by 0 bases, with 9 bases left in between. The germline CDR1 and CDR2 sequences are MNHNY and SVGAGI (reference sequence).